One T cell receptor beta chain is described in this entry. This clonotype occurred many times. The antigen this receptor binds is unknown. Qualities for individual bases were not recorded, and no much larger clone is one base off. Trimming removed 6 bases from V and 3 bases from J; the gene matches leave 9 bases unexplained. The CDR3 runs 15 residues from the cysteine to the phenylalanine. CDR3 DNA only is kept here, 45 bases in frame from base 1. Reading the germline V gene gives CDR1 SGHAT and CDR2 FQNNGV. In the ophthalmopathy patients, disease was moderately to severely active, with a Clinical Activity Score of 3 or more, a NOSPECS grade of 4 or more, and a duration of less than 3 months. Any patient with an uncontrolled infection, another autoimmune disease, pregnancy or lactation was excluded. Diagnoses relied on clinical symptoms, serum thyroxine and TRAb, thyroid ultrasound and orbital computed tomography. PBMCs were isolated from about 9.2 ml of fresh peripheral blood by Ficoll-Paque density gradient centrifugation. Trizol reagent was used to extract total RNA, and RNA quality was then checked on an Agilent 2100 Bioanalyzer.

The TCR beta CDR3 regions were amplified from RNA transcripts. For the first round of RT-PCR on the TCR CDR3, the HTBI primer set was used together with the Qiagen OneStep RT-PCR kit. Libraries were constructed in a second round of multiplex PCR, after which size selection and purification were performed. Libraries were sequenced paired-end with 100 bp reads on an Illumina HiSeq2000. Regarding the original processing steps: SOAPnuke was used to process the raw data, removing reads that contained adapters or uncalled bases, had a mean Phred below 15, or lacked an exact match to the constant primer or identifier. High-quality paired reads were merged using COPE v1.2.5, and each unique nucleotide sequence was defined as a clonotype. Clonotypes were aligned to IMGT TRBV, TRBD and TRBJ reference segments using MiTCR v1.1. The analysis was restricted to V-J combinations with a frequency above 0.0001, which together covered 99% to 99.2% of the repertoires. The TCS score was defined as F50 (clonal expansion) divided by E x V (chaos), with BLOSUM62-based TCRdist calculated between CDR3 peptides within each V-J. Welch's t-statistics and random forest reduced 500 to 550 V-J features to some 14, which were used in a naive Bayes classifier (R e1071). Starting from the raw public reads, TCRdb applied fastp trimming at Q25, assembled clones with MiXCR and retained in-frame beta chains. Merged by CDR3 protein, the rows form single entries marked with the most common genes and DNA. The V and J calls follow TCRdb's processing rather than the paper's. This sample holds around 360,000 distinct CDR3 sequences; around 15% were observed only once. Roughly a fifth of the sample is held by the ten biggest clonotypes.

The sample originates from a study of T cells in Graves' hyperthyroidism and ophthalmopathy (dated by TCRdb to about 2019). For context, the study as a whole: Peripheral blood samples were taken at the time of initial diagnosis, prior to any treatment. The study also compared thyroid tissue and blood T-cell repertoires from about 6 Graves' hyperthyroidism patients. Following sampling, methimazole starting at 30 mg daily was given to hyperthyroidism patients, and high-dose intravenous methylprednisolone was given to ophthalmopathy patients. The approximately 90 discovery patients were divided at random into training and test sets in a 7:3 ratio. TCR V-J signatures able to tell the groups apart were searched for in a discovery cohort of about a hundred patients, of whom roughly 42 had Graves' ophthalmopathy and 55 to 65 had stable Graves' hyperthyroidism. TCR Vbeta CDR3 sequencing of fewer than 150 peripheral blood samples (more than 40 ophthalmopathy, over 70 hyperthyroidism and roughly 17 progressor patients) is reported in the paper. Prospective prediction of ophthalmopathy was tested in an independent validation cohort consisting of fewer than 20 hyperthyroidism patients and approximately 16 patients who later progressed to ophthalmopathy. Here is what the overall study found, with its caveats: No statistical method was used to fix the sample size in advance, and group allocation was not hidden from the investigators. In validation, the model predicted progression to ophthalmopathy a median of around 6.5 months before onset, with approximately 71% sensitivity and 72.22% specificity. Blood samples also contained most of the expanded thyroid clonotypes (frequency above 0.001), which suggests that blood repertoires may reflect thyroid immune responses. In cross-validation, a model built on a 13 V-J signature told ophthalmopathy apart from stable hyperthyroidism with 85% to 90% sensitivity and roughly 83% specificity, and in testing the same model reached 80%/75%.

Recombination linked TRBV11-2 to TRBJ2-7, with TRBD2 matching 9 junction bases. The clonotype originates from a woman aged 60-75 years with Graves' ophthalmopathy. Sequencing was carried out using blood. The DNA reads TGTGCCAGCAGTCCTCCCGGGACTAGCCTCTACGAGCAGTACTTC. This yields the protein CASSPPGTSLYEQYF.